A single sample gave rise to the 19 T cell receptor beta chains below, sequenced in a study of T cells in Graves' hyperthyroidism and ophthalmopathy. RNA transcripts gave rise to amplified TCR beta CDR3 regions. Using the HTBI primer set, a first-round RT-PCR was run on the TCR CDR3. TCRdb processed the multiplex PCR reads anew with MiXCR; each CDR3 protein has one entry. The table lists nearly 600,000 distinct CDR3 sequences, 12% to 15% of them singletons, with roughly 6.9% in the top ten. The material sequenced was blood. Source of these receptors: a woman under 30 with Graves' ophthalmopathy.

The chain is built from TRBV12-5 and TRBJ2-3, with TRBD2 identical over 10 bases. Germline assignment: CDR1 LGHNT and CDR2 FRNRAP. This CDR3 has 16 amino acids. V shed 1 base, J shed 1 base, and the junction held 2 bases outside the gene matches. The DNA of the CDR3 is TGTGCTAGTGGTTTGGGACTAGCGGGTCGCACAGATACGCAGTATTTT. Protein product: CASGLGLAGRTDTQYF.

This clonotype was counted ten times or more. The genes are TRBV2 and TRBJ1-6; D is possibly TRBD1 (5 bases). Trimming shortened V by 6 bases and J by 9 bases, and 15 bases separated the two germline ends. CDR1 and CDR2 (germline): SNHLY, FYNNEI. The CDR3 length is 14 residues. As DNA, the CDR3 is TGTGCCAGCAGGAGGGGAGGCGAAGGTTCACCCCTCCACTTT. Translation: CASRRGGEGSPLHF.

This clonotype came up many times. This chain uses TRBV27 with TRBJ1-5; the D gene is possibly TRBD1 (5 bases). This CDR3 contains 16 residues. Germline CDR1 MNHEY, CDR2 SMNVEV (reference sequence). The V and J ends lost 3 bases and 11 bases respectively, with 23 bases between them. This CDR3 is CASSFGVGAGLGSQHF. CDR3 DNA sequence: TGTGCCAGCAGTTTCGGAGTCGGGGCGGGGTTAGGGTCCCAGCATTTT.

This clonotype was seen many times. This chain connects TRBV10-3 to TRBJ2-1, with 12 bases identical to TRBD2. The V segment lost 7 bases and the J segment 0 bases; nucleotides outside the gene matches: 1. Germline V gives CDR1 ENHRY, CDR2 SYGVKD. This CDR3 has 15 amino acids. Written as DNA, the CDR3 is TGTGCCATCAAGACTAGCGGGGGCTCCTACAATGAGCAGTTCTTC. This codes for CAIKTSGGSYNEQFF.

There are many counts of this clonotype. The rearrangement links TRBV4-1 to TRBJ2-5, with D tentatively TRBD1 (5 bases). CDR3 length equals 15 residues. V lost 0 bases and J 0 bases, leaving 8 bases between the germline ends. The germline CDR1 and CDR2 sequences are MGHRA and YSYEKL. The CDR3 DNA sequence: TGCGCCAGCAGCCAAGAGTCAGGGCACCAAGAGACCCAGTACTTC. This encodes CASSQESGHQETQYF.

This clonotype was found many times. CDR3 sequence: CSAREAVETQYF. The CDR3 DNA follows: TGCAGTGCTAGAGAGGCCGTAGAGACCCAGTACTTC. This chain uses TRBV20-1 with TRBJ2-5; the D is unclear. The CDR3 covers 12 residues. Germline assignment: CDR1 DFQATT and CDR2 SNEGSKA (reference sequence). V lost 0 bases and J lost 4, with 6 bases in between.

The chain combines TRBV28 with TRBJ1-2; a weak D match, TRBD1 (6 bases). The V end lost 6 bases, the J end lost 0 bases, and 14 bases lay between the germline ends. The CDR3 runs 15 residues. Germline-derived CDR1 and CDR2 are MDHEN and SYDVKM. CDR3 in amino acids: CASSTGTPTNYGYTF. The CDR3 coding sequence is TGTGCCAGCAGCACCGGGACACCAACTAACTATGGCTACACCTTC.

Ten or more counts support this clonotype. The rearrangement joins TRBV27 to TRBJ2-5; the D gene could be TRBD1 or TRBD2 (5 bases each). The germline V gene encodes CDR1 MNHEY and CDR2 SMNVEV (reference sequence). The CDR3 is 15 amino acids. V was cut by 1 base and J by 1 base, with 10 bases left in between. This CDR3 reads CASSLFPGPQETQYF. DNA for the CDR3: TGTGCCAGCAGTTTATTCCCGGGGCCCCAAGAGACCCAGTACTTC.

This clonotype showed up many times. J is TRBJ2-1 and V is TRBV2, with D possibly being TRBD2 (6 bases). V lost 7 bases, J lost 2 bases, and 15 bases lay in between. The CDR3 contains 15 residues. Per germline, CDR1 SNHLY and CDR2 FYNNEI. The CDR3, as DNA: TGTGCCAGCATGTTATTACGGGGGACCTACAATGAGCAGTTCTTC. Protein: CASMLLRGTYNEQFF.

The table lists this clonotype with a few counts. The chain links TRBV6-6 to TRBJ2-1; 10 bases fit TRBD2. The V gene's germline CDR1 is MNHNY and CDR2 SVGAGI (reference sequence). This CDR3 is 17 amino acids long. Unmatched junction bases numbered 4, after V lost 0 bases and J lost 2 bases. This CDR3 reads CASSYSIAGGAYNEQFF. The CDR3 nucleotides are TGTGCCAGCAGTTACTCTATAGCGGGAGGCGCCTACAATGAGCAGTTCTTC.

This clonotype was seen ten or more times. The chain recombines TRBV14 with TRBJ2-1, with no clear D. Germline CDR1 reads SGHDN; CDR2 reads FVKESK. CDR3 length: 14 amino acids. V was shortened by 1 base and J by 5 bases, with 9 bases between the two germline ends. The CDR3: CASSQARSNNEQFF. The CDR3 coding sequence is TGTGCCAGCAGCCAAGCACGAAGTAACAATGAGCAGTTCTTC.

In its sample, this clonotype was seen many times. V is TRBV7-3 and J is TRBJ1-2, with D perhaps matching TRBD1 (6 bases). The CDR3 length is 13 residues. V lost 4 bases and J lost 6, with 12 bases in between. In germline, CDR1 is SGHTA, CDR2 FQGTGA. CDR3 DNA sequence: TGTGCCAGCAGCTCTCAGACAGGCCATGGCTACACCTTC. Translated, it gives CASSSQTGHGYTF.

This clonotype was counted at least ten times. A read error may account for a junction end that differs from germline. This chain joins TRBV2 and TRBJ2-7; TRBD2 matches 8 bases. This CDR3 spans 15 amino acids. Germline assignment: CDR1 SNHLY and CDR2 FYNNEI. CDR3: CASKSLRTSSHEQYF. The CDR3 DNA reads as TGTGCCAGCAAATCACTCAGGACTAGCTCCCACGAGCAGTACTTC. The entire variable domain, with the rest obtained from reference TRBV2 and TRBJ2-7, is as follows: EPEVTQTPSHQVTQMGQEVILRCVPISNHLYFYWYRQILGQKVEFLVSFYNNEISEKSEIFDDQFSVERPDGSNFTLKIRSTKLEDSAMYFCASKSLRTSSHEQYFGPGTRLTVT.

On this clonotype: This may be a read error: a much more frequent sequence differs by one nucleotide. V gene TRBV9 combines with J gene TRBJ2-1; 9 nucleotides agree with TRBD2. There are 13 residues in the CDR3. Germline V gives CDR1 SGDLS, CDR2 YYNGEE. The CDR3 DNA reads as TGTGCCAGCAGCGTGGGACTAGCAACTGAGCGGTTCTTC. Translation gives CASSVGLATERFF.

There are many counts of this clonotype. V gene TRBV20-1 combines with J gene TRBJ2-5; D possibly corresponds to TRBD1 (5 bases). Per germline, CDR1 DFQATT and CDR2 SNEGSKA (reference sequence). With 5 bases removed from V and 3 bases from J, the gap between germline ends came to 10 bases. There are 12 residues in the CDR3. The CDR3 loop reads CSAFTTEETQYF. The CDR3 DNA follows: TGCAGTGCTTTCACGACAGAAGAGACCCAGTACTTC.

The rearrangement joins TRBV19 to TRBJ1-4; the match to TRBD1 covers 8 bases. The germline gives CDR1 LNHDA, CDR2 SQIVND (reference sequence). This CDR3 region has 15 residues. V trimming: 5 bases; J trimming: 9 bases; junction bases outside the gene matches: 11. For the CDR3, the DNA is TGTGCCAGTAGTGCCCCGGGACAGGACCTCAAAAAACTGTTTTTT. Amino acid sequence: CASSAPGQDLKKLFF.

As concerns this clonotype: Its ends do not fully match the called genes, so a read error is possible. V and J are TRBV30 and TRBJ2-5, with D hard to call. From germline, CDR1 is GTSNPN and CDR2 SVGIG (reference sequence). The CDR3 sequence is 14 residues long. Here the CDR3 DNA reads TGTGCCTGGAGTGTATTCAGTATTCCCAAGACCCAGCACTTC. Residues: CAWSVFSIPKTQHF.

In its sample, this clonotype was seen many times. J is TRBJ2-7 and V is TRBV28; TRBD2 aligns across 8 bases. This CDR3 is built from 14 residues. With 7 bases clipped from V and 5 bases from J, the junction kept 10 bases outside the gene matches. Germline values: CDR1 MDHEN, CDR2 SYDVKM. In DNA form, the CDR3 reads TGTGCCAGCACGTCGGGAGGGACGGTCGACGAGCAGTACTTC. Its translation: CASTSGGTVDEQYF.

This clonotype occurred many times. V gene TRBV6-2 or TRBV6-3 combines with J gene TRBJ2-7; D not resolved. The ends were cut back, 6 bases at V and 2 bases at J, with 20 bases in the middle. Germline assignment: CDR1 MNHEY and CDR2 SVGEGT. The length of the CDR3 is 16 residues. CDR3 protein: CASRSTRLPPPYEQYF. Here the CDR3 DNA reads TGTGCCAGCAGATCAACCCGACTTCCCCCTCCCTACGAGCAGTACTTC.